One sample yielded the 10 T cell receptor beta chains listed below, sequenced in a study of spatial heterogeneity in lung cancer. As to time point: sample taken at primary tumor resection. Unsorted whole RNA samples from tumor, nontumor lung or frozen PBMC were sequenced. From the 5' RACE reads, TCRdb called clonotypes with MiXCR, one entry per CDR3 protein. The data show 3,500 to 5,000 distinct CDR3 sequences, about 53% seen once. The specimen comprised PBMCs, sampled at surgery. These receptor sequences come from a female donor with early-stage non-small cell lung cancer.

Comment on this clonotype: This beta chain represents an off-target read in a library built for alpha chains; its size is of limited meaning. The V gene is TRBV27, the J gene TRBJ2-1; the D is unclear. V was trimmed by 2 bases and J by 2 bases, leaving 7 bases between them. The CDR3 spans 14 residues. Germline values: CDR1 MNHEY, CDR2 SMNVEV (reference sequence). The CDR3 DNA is TGTGCCAGCAGTTTAGGGCAGACCTACAATGAGCAGTTCTTC. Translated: CASSLGQTYNEQFF.

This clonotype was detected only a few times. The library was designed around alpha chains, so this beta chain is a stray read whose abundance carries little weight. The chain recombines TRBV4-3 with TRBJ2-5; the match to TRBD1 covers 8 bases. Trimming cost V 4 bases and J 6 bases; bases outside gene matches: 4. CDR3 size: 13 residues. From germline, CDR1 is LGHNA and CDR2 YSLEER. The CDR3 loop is CASSPTGGQTQYF. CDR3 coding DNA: TGCGCCAGCAGCCCCACAGGGGGACAGACCCAGTACTTC.

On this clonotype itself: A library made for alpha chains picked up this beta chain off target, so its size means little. CDR3 residues: CASNLARSGYEQYF. CDR3 DNA: TGCGCCAGCAATCTGGCTCGTAGCGGGTACGAGCAGTACTTC. The gene calls are TRBV23-1 and TRBJ2-7, with 7 bases identical to TRBD2. TRBV23-1 is treated as an ORF (open reading frame) with a function not yet certain. V lost 7 bases, J lost 4 bases, and 10 bases stayed unmatched. This CDR3 has 14 residues.

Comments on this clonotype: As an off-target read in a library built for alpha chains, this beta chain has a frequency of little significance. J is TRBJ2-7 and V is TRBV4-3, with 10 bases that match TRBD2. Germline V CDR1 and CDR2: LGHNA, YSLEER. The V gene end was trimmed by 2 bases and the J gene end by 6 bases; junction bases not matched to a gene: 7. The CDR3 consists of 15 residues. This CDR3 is CASSQSGRASGEQYF. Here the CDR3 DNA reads TGCGCCAGCAGCCAAAGCGGGAGGGCCTCTGGCGAGCAGTACTTC.

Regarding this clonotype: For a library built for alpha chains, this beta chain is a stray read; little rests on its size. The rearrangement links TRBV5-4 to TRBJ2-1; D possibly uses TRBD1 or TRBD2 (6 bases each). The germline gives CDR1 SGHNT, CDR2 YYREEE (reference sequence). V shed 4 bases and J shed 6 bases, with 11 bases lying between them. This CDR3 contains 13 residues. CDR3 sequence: CASSRGAANEQFF. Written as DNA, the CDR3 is TGTGCCAGCAGCAGGGGGGCGGCCAATGAGCAGTTCTTC.

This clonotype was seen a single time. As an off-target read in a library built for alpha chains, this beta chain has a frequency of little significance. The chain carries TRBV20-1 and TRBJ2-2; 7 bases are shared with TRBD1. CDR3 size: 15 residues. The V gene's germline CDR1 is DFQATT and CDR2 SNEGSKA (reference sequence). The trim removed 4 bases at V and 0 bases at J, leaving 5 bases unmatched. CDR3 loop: CSATTGTANTGELFF. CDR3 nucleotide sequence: TGCAGTGCTACAACCGGGACAGCGAACACCGGGGAGCTGTTTTTT.

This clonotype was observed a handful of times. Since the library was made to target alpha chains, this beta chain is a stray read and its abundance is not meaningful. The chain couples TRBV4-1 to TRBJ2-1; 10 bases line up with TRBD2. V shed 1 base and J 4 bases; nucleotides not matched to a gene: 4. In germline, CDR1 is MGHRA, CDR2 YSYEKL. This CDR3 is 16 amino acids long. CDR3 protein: CASSQAGTSEYNEQFF. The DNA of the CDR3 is TGCGCCAGCAGCCAAGCAGGGACTAGCGAGTACAATGAGCAGTTCTTC.

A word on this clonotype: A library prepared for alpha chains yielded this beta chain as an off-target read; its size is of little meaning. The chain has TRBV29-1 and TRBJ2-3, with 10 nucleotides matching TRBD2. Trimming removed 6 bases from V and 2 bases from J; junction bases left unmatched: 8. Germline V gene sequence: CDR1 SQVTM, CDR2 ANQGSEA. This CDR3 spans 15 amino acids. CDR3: CSVFGTSVLTDTQYF. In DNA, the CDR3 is TGCAGCGTCTTCGGGACTAGCGTCCTCACAGATACGCAGTATTTT.

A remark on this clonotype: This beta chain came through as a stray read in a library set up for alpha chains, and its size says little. The CDR3 bases are TGTGCCAGCATCCCTCAAGTGCGGGAACACCAAGAGACCCAGTACTTC. Its protein is CASIPQVREHQETQYF. The V gene is TRBV16, the J gene TRBJ2-5; tentatively, D is TRBD2 (6 bases). This CDR3 comprises 16 residues. V lost 7 bases to trimming and J lost 0 bases, with 18 bases between them. Germline assignment: CDR1 KGHSY and CDR2 FQNENV.

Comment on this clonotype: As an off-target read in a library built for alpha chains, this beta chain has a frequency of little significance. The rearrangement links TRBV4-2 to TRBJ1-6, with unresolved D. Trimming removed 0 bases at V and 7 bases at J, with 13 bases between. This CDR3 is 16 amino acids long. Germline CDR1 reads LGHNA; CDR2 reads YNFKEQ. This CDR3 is CASSQDRRQENSPLHF. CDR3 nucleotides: TGTGCCAGCAGCCAAGATAGGAGGCAGGAGAATTCACCCCTCCACTTT.